The entry that follows covers one T cell receptor (beta chain) sequence. This sample was included in a study of control samples from healthy donors and cancer patients. Profiling relied on immunoSEQ multiplex PCR, and the TCRdb table lists in-frame clones only, not all of them. In the table there are tens of thousands of clones, around 95% of which are singletons. Germline CDR1 reads SQVTM; CDR2 reads ANQGSEA. The CDR3 loop spans 14 amino acids. The trim removed 6 bases at V and 6 bases at J, leaving 7 bases unmatched. The sample comprised blood. The receptor was derived from a woman between 25 and 40 years old in good health. The chain combines TRBV29-1 with TRBJ2-1, with TRBD2 identical over 11 bases. CDR3 loop: CSVPGLAVSNEQFF. The CDR3 DNA sequence: TGCAGCGTCCCGGGACTAGCGGTAAGCAATGAGCAGTTCTTC.